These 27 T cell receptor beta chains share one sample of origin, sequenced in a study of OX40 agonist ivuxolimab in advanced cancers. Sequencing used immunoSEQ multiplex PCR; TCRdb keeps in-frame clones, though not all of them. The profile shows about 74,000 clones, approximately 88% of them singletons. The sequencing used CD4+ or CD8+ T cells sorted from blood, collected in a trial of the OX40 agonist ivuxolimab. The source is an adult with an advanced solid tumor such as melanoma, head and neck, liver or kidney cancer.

In nucleotides, the CDR3 is TGCGCCAGCAGCTTGCGGTTGAGCACTGAAGCTTTCTTT. It codes for CASSLRLSTEAFF. The chain combines TRBV5-1 with TRBJ1-1; D not resolved. The length of the CDR3 is 13 residues. V dropped 1 base and J dropped 4 bases, with 8 bases sitting between them. Germline V gene lookup returns CDR1 SGHRS and CDR2 YFSETQ. Complete variable domain (other parts from reference TRBV5-1 and TRBJ1-1): KAGVTQTPRYLIKTRGQQVTLSCSPISGHRSVSWYQQTPGQGLQFLFEYFSETQRNKGNFPGRFSGRQFSNSRSEMNVSTLELGDSALYLCASSLRLSTEAFFGQGTRLTVV.

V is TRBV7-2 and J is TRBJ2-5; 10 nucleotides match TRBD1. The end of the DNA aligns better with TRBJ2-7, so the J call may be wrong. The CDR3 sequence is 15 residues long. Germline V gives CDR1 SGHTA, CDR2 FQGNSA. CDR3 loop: CASSARDRGSYEQYF. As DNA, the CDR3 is TGTGCCAGCAGCGCCAGGGACAGGGGATCCTACGAGCAGTACTTC.

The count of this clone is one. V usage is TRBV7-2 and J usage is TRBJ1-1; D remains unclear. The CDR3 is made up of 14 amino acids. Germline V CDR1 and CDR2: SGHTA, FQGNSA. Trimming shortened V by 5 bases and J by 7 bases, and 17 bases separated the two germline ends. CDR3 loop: CASSDRRSYSEAFF. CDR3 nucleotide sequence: TGTGCCAGCAGCGATAGACGGTCGTATAGTGAAGCTTTCTTT.

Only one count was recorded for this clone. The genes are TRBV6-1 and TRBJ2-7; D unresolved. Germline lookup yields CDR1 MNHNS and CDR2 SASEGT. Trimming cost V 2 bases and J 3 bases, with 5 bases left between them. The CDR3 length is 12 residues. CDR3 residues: CASSEPVYEQYF. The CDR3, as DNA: TGTGCCAGCAGTGAACCAGTCTACGAGCAGTACTTC.

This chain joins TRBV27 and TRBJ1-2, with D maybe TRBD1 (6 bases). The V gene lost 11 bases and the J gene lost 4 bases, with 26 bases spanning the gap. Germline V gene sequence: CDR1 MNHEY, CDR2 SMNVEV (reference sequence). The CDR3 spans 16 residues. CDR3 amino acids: CARCYPTGAFTYGYTF. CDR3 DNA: TGTGCCCGGTGCTATCCGACAGGCGCCTTTACCTATGGCTACACCTTC.

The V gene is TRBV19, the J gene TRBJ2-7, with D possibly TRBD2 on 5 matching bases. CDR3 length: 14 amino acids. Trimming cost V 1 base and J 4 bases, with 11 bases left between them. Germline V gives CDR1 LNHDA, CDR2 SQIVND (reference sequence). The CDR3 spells CASSIGGEGYEQYF. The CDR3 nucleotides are TGTGCCAGTAGTATAGGAGGAGAGGGTTACGAGCAGTACTTC.

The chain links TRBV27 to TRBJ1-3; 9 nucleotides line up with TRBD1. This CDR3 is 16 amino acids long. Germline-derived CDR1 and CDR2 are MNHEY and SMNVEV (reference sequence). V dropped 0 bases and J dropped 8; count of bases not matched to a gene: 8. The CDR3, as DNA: TGTGCCAGCAGTTTATCAGGGACAGGGAAGTCGGACACCATATATTTT. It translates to CASSLSGTGKSDTIYF.

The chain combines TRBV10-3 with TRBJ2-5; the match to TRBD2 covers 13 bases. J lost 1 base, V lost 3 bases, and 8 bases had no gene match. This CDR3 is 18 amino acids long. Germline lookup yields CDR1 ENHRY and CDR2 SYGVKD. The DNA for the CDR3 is TGTGCCATCAGTGAAGGACTAGCGGGGGCCTCGGTCCAAGAGACCCAGTACTTC. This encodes CAISEGLAGASVQETQYF.

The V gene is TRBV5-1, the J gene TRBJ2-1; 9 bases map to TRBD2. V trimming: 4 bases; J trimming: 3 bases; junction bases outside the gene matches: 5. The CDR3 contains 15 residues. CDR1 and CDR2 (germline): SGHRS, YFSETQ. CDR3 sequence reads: CASSPQTSGYNEQFF. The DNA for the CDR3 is TGCGCCAGCAGCCCCCAGACTAGCGGCTACAATGAGCAGTTCTTC.

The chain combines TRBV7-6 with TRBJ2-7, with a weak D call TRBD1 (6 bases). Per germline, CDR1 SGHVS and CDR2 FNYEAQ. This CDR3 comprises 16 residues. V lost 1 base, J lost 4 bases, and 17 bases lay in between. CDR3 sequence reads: CASSLGRAQGSYEQYF. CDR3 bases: TGTGCCAGCAGCTTAGGGCGGGCCCAGGGGTCGTACGAGCAGTACTTC.

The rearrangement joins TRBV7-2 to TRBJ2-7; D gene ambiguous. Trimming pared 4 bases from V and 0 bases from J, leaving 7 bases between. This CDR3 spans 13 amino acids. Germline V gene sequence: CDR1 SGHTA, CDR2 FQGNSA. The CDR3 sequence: CASSSGPSYEQYF. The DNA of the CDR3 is TGTGCCAGCAGCTCCGGCCCCTCCTACGAGCAGTACTTC.

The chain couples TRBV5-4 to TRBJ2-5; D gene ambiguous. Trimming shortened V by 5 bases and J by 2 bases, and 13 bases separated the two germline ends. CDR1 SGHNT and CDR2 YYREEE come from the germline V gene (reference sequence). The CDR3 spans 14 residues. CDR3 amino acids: CASRVEAEQETQYF. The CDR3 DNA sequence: TGTGCCAGCAGGGTTGAGGCGGAACAAGAGACCCAGTACTTC. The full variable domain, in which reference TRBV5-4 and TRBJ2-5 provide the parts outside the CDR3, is ETGVTQSPTHLIKTRGQQVTLRCSSQSGHNTVSWYQQALGQGPQFIFQYYREEENGRGNFPPRFSGLQFPNYSSELNVNALELDDSALYLCASRVEAEQETQYFGPGTRLLVL.

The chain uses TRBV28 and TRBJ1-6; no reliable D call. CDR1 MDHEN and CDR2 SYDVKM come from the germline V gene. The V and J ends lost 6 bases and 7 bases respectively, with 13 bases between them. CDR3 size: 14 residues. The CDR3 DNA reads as TGTGCCAGCAGCCGAAGGATACAGAATTCACCCCTCCACTTT. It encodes CASSRRIQNSPLHF. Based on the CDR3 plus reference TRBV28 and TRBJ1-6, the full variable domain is DVKVTQSSRYLVKRTGEKVFLECVQDMDHENMFWYRQDPGLGLRLIYFSYDVKMKEKGDIPEGYSVSREKKERFSLILESASTNQTSMYLCASSRRIQNSPLHFGNGTRLTVT.

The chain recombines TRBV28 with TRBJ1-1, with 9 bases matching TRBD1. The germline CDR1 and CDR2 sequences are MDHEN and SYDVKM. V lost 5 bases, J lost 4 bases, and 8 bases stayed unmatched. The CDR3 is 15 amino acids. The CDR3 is CASSLTGGESTEAFF. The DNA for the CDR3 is TGTGCCAGCAGTCTAACAGGGGGCGAGAGCACTGAAGCTTTCTTT. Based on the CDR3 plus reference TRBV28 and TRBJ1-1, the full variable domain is DVKVTQSSRYLVKRTGEKVFLECVQDMDHENMFWYRQDPGLGLRLIYFSYDVKMKEKGDIPEGYSVSREKKERFSLILESASTNQTSMYLCASSLTGGESTEAFFGQGTRLTVV.

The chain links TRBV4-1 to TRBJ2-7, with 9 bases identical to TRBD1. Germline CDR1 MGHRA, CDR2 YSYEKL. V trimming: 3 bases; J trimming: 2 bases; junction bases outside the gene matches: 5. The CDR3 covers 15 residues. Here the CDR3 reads CASSHGRDRAYEQYF. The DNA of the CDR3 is TGCGCCAGCAGCCACGGCCGGGACAGGGCCTACGAGCAGTACTTC.

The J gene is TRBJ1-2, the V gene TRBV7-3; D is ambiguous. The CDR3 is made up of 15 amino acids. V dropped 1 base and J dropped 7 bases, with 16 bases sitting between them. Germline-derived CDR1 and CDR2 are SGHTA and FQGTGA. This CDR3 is CASSLKKGFSGGYTF. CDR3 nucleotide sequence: TGTGCCAGCAGCTTAAAAAAGGGCTTCTCTGGTGGCTACACCTTC. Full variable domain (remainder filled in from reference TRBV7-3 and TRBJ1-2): GAGVSQTPSNKVTEKGKYVELRCDPISGHTALYWYRQSLGQGPEFLIYFQGTGAADDSGLPNDRFFAVRPEGSVSTLKIQRTERGDSAVYLCASSLKKGFSGGYTFGSGTRLTVV.

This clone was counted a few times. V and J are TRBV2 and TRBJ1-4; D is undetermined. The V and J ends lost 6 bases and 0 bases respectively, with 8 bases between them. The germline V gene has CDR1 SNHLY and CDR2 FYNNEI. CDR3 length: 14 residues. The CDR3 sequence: CASRDLATNEKLFF. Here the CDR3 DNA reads TGTGCCAGCAGGGACCTCGCAACTAATGAAAAACTGTTTTTT.

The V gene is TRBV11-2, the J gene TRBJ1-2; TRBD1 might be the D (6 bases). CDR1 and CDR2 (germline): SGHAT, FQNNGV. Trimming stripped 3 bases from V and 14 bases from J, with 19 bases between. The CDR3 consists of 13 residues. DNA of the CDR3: TGTGCCAGCAGCTTCCGGGACACGGGGTTTCAGACCTTC. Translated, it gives CASSFRDTGFQTF.

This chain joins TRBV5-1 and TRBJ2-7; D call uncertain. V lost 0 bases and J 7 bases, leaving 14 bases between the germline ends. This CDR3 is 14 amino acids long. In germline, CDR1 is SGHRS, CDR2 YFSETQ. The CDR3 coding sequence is TGCGCCAGCAGCTTGGTGTGGACCGATGGGGAGCAGTACTTC. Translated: CASSLVWTDGEQYF.

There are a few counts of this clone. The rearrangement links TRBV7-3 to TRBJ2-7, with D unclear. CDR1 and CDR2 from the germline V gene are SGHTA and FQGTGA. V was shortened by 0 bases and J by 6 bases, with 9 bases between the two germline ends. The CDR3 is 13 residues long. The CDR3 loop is CASSLTSGSEQYF. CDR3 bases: TGTGCCAGCAGCTTAACGAGTGGATCCGAGCAGTACTTC.

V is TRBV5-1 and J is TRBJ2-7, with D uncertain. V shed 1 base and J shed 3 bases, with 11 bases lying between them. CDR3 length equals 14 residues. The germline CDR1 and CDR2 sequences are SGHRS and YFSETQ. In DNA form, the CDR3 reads TGCGCCAGCAGCTTGCAGTCCCCCCTCTACGAGCAGTACTTC. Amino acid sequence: CASSLQSPLYEQYF.

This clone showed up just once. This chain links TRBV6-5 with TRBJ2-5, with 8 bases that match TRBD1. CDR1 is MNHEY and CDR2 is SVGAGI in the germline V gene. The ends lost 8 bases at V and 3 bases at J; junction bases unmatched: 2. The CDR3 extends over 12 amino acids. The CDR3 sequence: CASRQGKETQYF. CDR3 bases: TGTGCCAGCCGACAGGGGAAAGAGACCCAGTACTTC.

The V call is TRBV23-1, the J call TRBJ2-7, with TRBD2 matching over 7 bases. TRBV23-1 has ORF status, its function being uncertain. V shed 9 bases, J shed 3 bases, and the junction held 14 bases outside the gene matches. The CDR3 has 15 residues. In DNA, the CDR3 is TGCGCCAGTACGGGGGGAGGCTCCTCCCTCTACGAGCAGTACTTC. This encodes CASTGGGSSLYEQYF.

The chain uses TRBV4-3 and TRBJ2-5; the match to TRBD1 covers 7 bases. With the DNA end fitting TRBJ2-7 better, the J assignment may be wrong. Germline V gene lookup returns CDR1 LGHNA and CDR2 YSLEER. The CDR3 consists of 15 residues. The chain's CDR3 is CASSPGDSSSYEQYF. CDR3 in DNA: TGCGCCAGCAGCCCCGGGGACAGCAGCTCCTACGAGCAGTACTTC.

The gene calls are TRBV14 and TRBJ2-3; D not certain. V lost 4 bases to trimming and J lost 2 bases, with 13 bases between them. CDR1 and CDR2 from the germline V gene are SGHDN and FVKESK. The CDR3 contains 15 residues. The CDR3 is CASSRLISSTDTQYF. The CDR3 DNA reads TGTGCCAGCAGCCGACTGATAAGTTCCACAGATACGCAGTATTTT.

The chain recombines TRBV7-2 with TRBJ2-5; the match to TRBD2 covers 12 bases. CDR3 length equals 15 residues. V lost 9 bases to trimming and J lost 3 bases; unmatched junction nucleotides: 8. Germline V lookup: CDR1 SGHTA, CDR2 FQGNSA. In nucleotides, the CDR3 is TGTGCCAGTCTACGGACTAGCGGGACCGAAGAGACCCAGTACTTC. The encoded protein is CASLRTSGTEETQYF.

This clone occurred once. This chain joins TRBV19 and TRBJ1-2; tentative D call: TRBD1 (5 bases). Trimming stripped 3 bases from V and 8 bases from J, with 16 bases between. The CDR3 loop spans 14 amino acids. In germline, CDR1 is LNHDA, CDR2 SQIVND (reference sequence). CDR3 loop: CASSIFFGAGGYTF. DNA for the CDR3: TGTGCCAGTAGTATCTTCTTCGGAGCAGGGGGCTACACCTTC.